What follows is one T cell receptor beta chain and its context. What it binds is not known. The source of the sample is a study of shared clonotypes between healthy human individuals. Turning to the study itself: Used for every donor were three CD4 naive, three CD4 memory, two CD8 naive and one CD8 memory plate.

Researchers partitioned CD4+ cells into CD45RA+ naive and CD45RA-negative memory subsets. General study findings and limits: Naive CD4 clonotypes were shared across several donors at roughly 5.3%.

The repertoire was sequenced with immunoSEQ multiplex PCR; TCRdb's copy has only in-frame clones and lacks some. This sample has roughly 1.4 million clones, with approximately 98.5% found just once. CDR1 and CDR2 from the germline V gene are SEHNR and FQNEAQ (reference sequence). The CDR3 loop spans 14 amino acids. Trimming took off 4 bases at V and 4 bases at J, with 12 bases between the two ends. Sequencing input: naive CD4+ T cells sorted from blood. This sample's subset: CD45RA+ positively selected. This TCR derives from a man between 25 and 39 years old in good health. V is TRBV7-9 and J is TRBJ2-3; tentatively, D is TRBD1 (5 bases). CDR3: CASSSRQGPDTQYF. The CDR3 DNA follows: TGTGCCAGCAGCTCTAGGCAGGGCCCAGATACGCAGTATTTT. The full variable domain, in which reference TRBV7-9 and TRBJ2-3 provide the parts outside the CDR3, is DTGVSQNPRHKITKRGQNVTFRCDPISEHNRLYWYRQTLGQGPEFLTYFQNEAQLEKSRLLSDRFSAERPKGSFSTLEIQRTEQGDSAMYLCASSSRQGPDTQYFGPGTRLTVL.